Following are 18 T cell receptor beta chains from one sample sequenced in a study of cytomegalovirus exposure and HLA in healthy donors. Using immunoSEQ multiplex PCR, the repertoire was profiled, and TCRdb retains in-frame clones only, with some absent. The sample consists of approximately 100,000 clones, 88% of them appearing once. Sequences were obtained from PBMCs. Receptors were obtained from a woman between 18 and 30 years old in good health and CMV-seropositive.

The chain couples TRBV19 to TRBJ1-1; D gene ambiguous. Germline CDR1 LNHDA, CDR2 SQIVND (reference sequence). Trimming stripped 5 bases from V and 2 bases from J, with 9 bases between. This CDR3 has 13 amino acids. The DNA of the CDR3 is TGTGCCAGTAGTGAGCATTATAACACTGAAGCTTTCTTT. Translated, it gives CASSEHYNTEAFF.

This chain connects TRBV9 to TRBJ2-1; D perhaps matches TRBD2 (6 bases). The CDR3 spans 15 residues. With 0 bases removed from V and 2 bases from J, the gap between germline ends came to 9 bases. CDR1 is SGDLS, CDR2 YYNGEE, per germline. The DNA for the CDR3 is TGTGCCAGCAGCGTAGAACGGGGGACCTACAATGAGCAGTTCTTC. Its translation is CASSVERGTYNEQFF.

This chain connects TRBV28 to TRBJ2-7; D might be TRBD2 (7 bases). CDR3 size: 14 residues. Germline-derived CDR1 and CDR2 are MDHEN and SYDVKM. V was trimmed by 5 bases and J by 6 bases, leaving 17 bases between them. The CDR3 protein is CASSPAGALSEQYF. The CDR3 nucleotides are TGTGCCAGCAGTCCCGCGGGGGCGCTTTCCGAGCAGTACTTC.

The V gene is TRBV7-9, the J gene TRBJ1-5; unclear D gene. CDR3 length equals 16 residues. CDR1 and CDR2 (germline): SEHNR, FQNEAQ (reference sequence). V was shortened by 4 bases and J by 0 bases, with 13 bases between the two germline ends. Here the CDR3 DNA reads TGTGCCAGCAGCTCTACATTGGGCCCTAGCAATCAGCCCCAGCATTTT. It is translated as CASSSTLGPSNQPQHF. The full variable domain, completed using reference TRBV7-9 and TRBJ1-5, is DTGVSQNPRHKITKRGQNVTFRCDPISEHNRLYWYRQTLGQGPEFLTYFQNEAQLEKSRLLSDRFSAERPKGSFSTLEIQRTEQGDSAMYLCASSSTLGPSNQPQHFGDGTRLSIL.

The chain links TRBV2 to TRBJ1-1, with D possibly TRBD1 on 5 matching bases. V was cut by 3 bases and J by 5 bases, with 10 bases left in between. The germline V gene has CDR1 SNHLY and CDR2 FYNNEI. The length of the CDR3 is 13 residues. The DNA of the CDR3 is TGTGCCAGCAGTGACAGGGAATGGACTGAAGCTTTCTTT. It encodes CASSDREWTEAFF.

This chain links TRBV7-2 with TRBJ1-6; no firm D call. The CDR3 consists of 17 residues. With 4 bases removed from V and 0 bases from J, the gap between germline ends came to 13 bases. Germline-derived CDR1 and CDR2 are SGHTA and FQGNSA. The CDR3 DNA reads as TGTGCCAGCAGCTCACCCCGAGAGGGCTCCTATAATTCACCCCTCCACTTT. Encoded protein: CASSSPREGSYNSPLHF.

This chain links TRBV2 with TRBJ2-3, with 8 nucleotides matching TRBD1. Germline lookup yields CDR1 SNHLY and CDR2 FYNNEI. V shed 3 bases and J 3 bases; nucleotides not matched to a gene: 11. CDR3 size: 17 residues. CDR3 nucleotide sequence: TGTGCCAGCAGTGAGGACAGGGTACCCCTTAGGACAGATACGCAGTATTTT. Its translation: CASSEDRVPLRTDTQYF.

The J gene is TRBJ1-6, the V gene TRBV6-6, with D perhaps TRBD1 (5 bases). Germline-derived CDR1 and CDR2 are MNHNY and SVGAGI (reference sequence). CDR3 length: 14 residues. V lost 5 bases and J 9 bases, leaving 14 bases between the germline ends. The CDR3 protein is CASSPTGGTSPLHF. The CDR3 bases are TGTGCCAGCAGTCCGACCGGGGGGACTTCACCCCTCCACTTT.

This clone came up a few times. The CDR3 here is CASSPTTPNSPLHF. The CDR3 DNA reads TGTGCCAGCAGTCCAACGACACCGAATTCACCCCTCCACTTT. The rearrangement links TRBV28 to TRBJ1-6, with D unclear. The CDR3 has 14 residues. Per the germline V gene, CDR1 is MDHEN and CDR2 is SYDVKM. Deletions cut 5 bases from V and 7 bases from J, with 12 bases between.

V and J are TRBV5-1 and TRBJ2-1, with 12 bases aligning to TRBD1. Germline CDR1 is SGHRS and CDR2 is YFSETQ. The CDR3 length is 15 residues. Unmatched junction bases numbered 8, after V lost 4 bases and J lost 9 bases. Here the CDR3 DNA reads TGCGCCAGCAGCCACCCGGGACAGGGGGCGATTGAGCAGTTCTTC. Translation: CASSHPGQGAIEQFF.

This chain connects TRBV7-9 to TRBJ2-7; the match to TRBD1 covers 8 bases. The CDR3 runs to 14 residues. Germline CDR1 is SEHNR and CDR2 is FQNEAQ (reference sequence). With V trimmed by 5 bases and J by 0 bases, 3 bases remained unmatched. DNA for the CDR3: TGTGCCAGCAGCCCGGACAGGGTCTCCTACGAGCAGTACTTC. Translation: CASSPDRVSYEQYF.

V usage is TRBV14 and J usage is TRBJ1-5; possible D gene TRBD1, 6 bases. This CDR3 region has 13 residues. Germline-derived CDR1 and CDR2 are SGHDN and FVKESK. The ends were cut back, 6 bases at V and 6 bases at J, with 12 bases in the middle. The DNA of the CDR3 is TGTGCCAGCAGTACAGGGTTTGGTCAGCCCCAGCATTTT. Residues: CASSTGFGQPQHF.

The chain has TRBV2 and TRBJ2-5, with 7 bases fitting TRBD2. Germline V gene lookup returns CDR1 SNHLY and CDR2 FYNNEI. Losses at the gene ends were 4 bases for V and 5 bases for J; bases not matched to a gene: 7. The CDR3 loop spans 14 amino acids. The DNA for the CDR3 is TGTGCCAGCAGTGGAATGAGCGGGGCTGAGACCCAGTACTTC. Protein: CASSGMSGAETQYF.

J is TRBJ1-3 and V is TRBV6-1; D might be TRBD1 (6 bases). Per the germline V gene, CDR1 is MNHNS and CDR2 is SASEGT. Trimming stripped 6 bases from V and 0 bases from J, with 9 bases between. There are 14 residues in the CDR3. CDR3 region: CASRGHLSGNTIYF. The CDR3 nucleotides read TGTGCCAGCAGGGGACACCTCTCTGGAAACACCATATATTTT.

The chain carries TRBV15 and TRBJ2-7, with 10 nucleotides matching TRBD2. CDR1 LNHNV and CDR2 YYDKDF come from the germline V gene (reference sequence). J gave up 7 bases and V 1 base, and 10 bases lay outside the gene matches. The CDR3 covers 16 residues. The CDR3 nucleotides read TGTGCCACCAGCAGAGGGACTAGCGGTACAGCATGGGAGCAGTACTTC. Translating it yields CATSRGTSGTAWEQYF.

This clone has a single count. In DNA form, the CDR3 reads TGCGCCAGCAGCCAAAGTACGGGAGGGAGAAATGAGCAGTTCTTC. The encoded protein is CASSQSTGGRNEQFF. The chain joins TRBV4-1 to TRBJ2-1; 8 nucleotides line up with TRBD2. The V segment lost 2 bases and the J segment 7 bases; nucleotides outside the gene matches: 7. The CDR3 loop spans 15 amino acids. Germline-derived CDR1 and CDR2 are MGHRA and YSYEKL.

This chain links TRBV28 with TRBJ2-7; TRBD1 aligns across 8 bases. CDR1 and CDR2 (germline): MDHEN, SYDVKM. With V trimmed by 3 bases and J by 4 bases, 17 bases remained unmatched. The CDR3 length is 18 residues. This chain's CDR3 is CASSLSPGTGGRQYEQYV. The CDR3 DNA is TGTGCCAGCAGTTTGTCCCCCGGGACAGGAGGGCGCCAGTACGAGCAGTACGTC.

This chain uses TRBV27 with TRBJ1-2; TRBD1 matches at 7 bases. V trimming: 4 bases; J trimming: 4 bases; junction bases outside the gene matches: 3. There are 13 residues in the CDR3. In germline, CDR1 is MNHEY, CDR2 SMNVEV (reference sequence). As DNA, the CDR3 is TGTGCCAGCAGTTCGGGACAGTTCTATGGCTACACCTTC. Protein: CASSSGQFYGYTF.